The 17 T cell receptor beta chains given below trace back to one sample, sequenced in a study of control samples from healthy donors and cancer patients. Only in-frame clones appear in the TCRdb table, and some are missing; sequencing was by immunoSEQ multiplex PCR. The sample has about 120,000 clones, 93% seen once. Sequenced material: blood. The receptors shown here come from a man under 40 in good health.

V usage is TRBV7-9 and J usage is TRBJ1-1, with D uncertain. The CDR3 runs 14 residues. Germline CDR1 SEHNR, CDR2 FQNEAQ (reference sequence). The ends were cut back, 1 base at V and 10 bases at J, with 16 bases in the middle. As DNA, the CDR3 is TGTGCCAGCAGCTTAGACCCCCCGAGCTCTCCAGCTTTCTTT. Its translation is CASSLDPPSSPAFF.

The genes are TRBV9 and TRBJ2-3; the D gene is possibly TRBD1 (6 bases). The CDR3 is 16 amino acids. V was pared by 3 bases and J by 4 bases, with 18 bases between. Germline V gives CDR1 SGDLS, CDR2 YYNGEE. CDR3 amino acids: CASSARERQDPDTQYF. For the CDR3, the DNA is TGTGCCAGCAGCGCTAGGGAACGACAGGACCCAGATACGCAGTATTTT.

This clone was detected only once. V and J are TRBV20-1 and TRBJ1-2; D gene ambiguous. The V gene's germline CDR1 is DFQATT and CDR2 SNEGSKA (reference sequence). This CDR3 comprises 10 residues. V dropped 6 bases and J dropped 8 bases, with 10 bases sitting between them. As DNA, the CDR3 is TGCAGTGCACTCAGAGGGGGCTACACCTTC. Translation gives CSALRGGYTF.

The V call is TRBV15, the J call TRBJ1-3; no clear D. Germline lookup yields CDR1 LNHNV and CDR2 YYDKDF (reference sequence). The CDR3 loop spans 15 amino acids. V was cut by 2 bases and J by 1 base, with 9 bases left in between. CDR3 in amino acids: CATSRKLISGNTIYF. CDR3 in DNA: TGTGCCACCAGCAGAAAACTTATATCTGGAAACACCATATATTTT.

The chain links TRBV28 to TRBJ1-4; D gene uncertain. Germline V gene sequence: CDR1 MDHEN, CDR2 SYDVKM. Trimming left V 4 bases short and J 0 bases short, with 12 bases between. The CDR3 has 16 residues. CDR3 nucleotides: TGTGCCAGCAGTTCGCAGGAATACCCAACTAATGAAAAACTGTTTTTT. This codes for CASSSQEYPTNEKLFF.

CDR3 loop: CAVSGQETEAFF. CDR3 DNA sequence: TGTGCCGTATCGGGACAGGAGACTGAAGCTTTCTTT. The chain couples TRBV19 to TRBJ1-1; 8 nucleotides match TRBD1. The ends lost 11 bases at V and 5 bases at J; junction bases unmatched: 7. The length of the CDR3 is 12 residues. Germline CDR1 is LNHDA and CDR2 is SQIVND (reference sequence).

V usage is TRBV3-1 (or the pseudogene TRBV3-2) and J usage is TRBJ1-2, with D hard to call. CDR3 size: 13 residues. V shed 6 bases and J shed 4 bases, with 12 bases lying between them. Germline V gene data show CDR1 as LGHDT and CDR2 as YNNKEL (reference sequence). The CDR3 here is CASSQNSFYGYTF. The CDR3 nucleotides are TGTGCCAGCAGTCAGAATTCCTTCTATGGCTACACCTTC.

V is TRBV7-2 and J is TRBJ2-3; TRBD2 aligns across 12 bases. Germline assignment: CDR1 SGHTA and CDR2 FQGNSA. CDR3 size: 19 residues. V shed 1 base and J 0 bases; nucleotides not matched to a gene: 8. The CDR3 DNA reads TGTGCCAGCAGCTTAGGGAGACTAGCGGGGGCCGCTAGCACAGATACGCAGTATTTT. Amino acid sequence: CASSLGRLAGAASTDTQYF.

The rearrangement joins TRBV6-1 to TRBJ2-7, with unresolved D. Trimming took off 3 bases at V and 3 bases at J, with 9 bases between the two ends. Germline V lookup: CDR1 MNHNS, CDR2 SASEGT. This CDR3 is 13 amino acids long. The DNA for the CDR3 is TGTGCCAGCAGTGAGGGTATAGGCTACGAGCAGTACTTC. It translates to CASSEGIGYEQYF.

The CDR3 reads CASSIDLGQGTNTEAFF. The DNA of the CDR3 is TGTGCCAGTAGTATAGACCTGGGACAGGGGACGAACACTGAAGCTTTCTTT. The chain uses TRBV19 and TRBJ1-1, with 10 bases aligning to TRBD1. V was pared by 0 bases and J by 1 base, with 5 bases of the junction left unmatched. The CDR3 runs 17 residues. Germline-derived CDR1 and CDR2 are LNHDA and SQIVND (reference sequence).

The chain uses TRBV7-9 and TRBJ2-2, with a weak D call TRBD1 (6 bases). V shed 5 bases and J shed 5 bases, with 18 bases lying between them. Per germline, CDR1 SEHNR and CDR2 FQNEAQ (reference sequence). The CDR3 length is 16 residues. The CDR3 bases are TGTGCCAGCAGCCCCCCAGGGGCGGGTGATACCGGGGAGCTGTTTTTT. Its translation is CASSPPGAGDTGELFF.

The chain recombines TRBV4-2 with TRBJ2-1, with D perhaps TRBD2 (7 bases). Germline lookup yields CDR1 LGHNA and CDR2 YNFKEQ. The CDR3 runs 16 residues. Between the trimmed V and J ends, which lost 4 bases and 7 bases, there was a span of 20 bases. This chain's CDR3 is CASSPLGGAIGNEQFF. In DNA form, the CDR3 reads TGTGCCAGCAGCCCCCTGGGGGGGGCCATTGGGAATGAGCAGTTCTTC.

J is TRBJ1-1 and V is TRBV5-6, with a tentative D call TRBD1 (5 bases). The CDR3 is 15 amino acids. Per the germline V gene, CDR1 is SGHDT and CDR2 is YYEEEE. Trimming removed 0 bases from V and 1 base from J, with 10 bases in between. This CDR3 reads CASSLVGHTNTEAFF. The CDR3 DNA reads TGTGCCAGCAGCTTGGTTGGACATACGAACACTGAAGCTTTCTTT.

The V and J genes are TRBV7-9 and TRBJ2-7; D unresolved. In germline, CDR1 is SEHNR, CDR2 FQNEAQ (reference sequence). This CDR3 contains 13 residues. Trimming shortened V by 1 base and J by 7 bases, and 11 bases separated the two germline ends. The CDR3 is CASSLVEVREQYF. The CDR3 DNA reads TGTGCCAGCAGCTTAGTAGAGGTGCGAGAGCAGTACTTC.

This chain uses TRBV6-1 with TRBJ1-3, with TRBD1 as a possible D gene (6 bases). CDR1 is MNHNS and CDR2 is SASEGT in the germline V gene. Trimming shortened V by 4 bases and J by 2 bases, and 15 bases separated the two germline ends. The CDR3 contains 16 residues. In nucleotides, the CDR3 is TGTGCCAGCAGTGCGACGGACAGAGCACCTGGAAACACCATATATTTT. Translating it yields CASSATDRAPGNTIYF.

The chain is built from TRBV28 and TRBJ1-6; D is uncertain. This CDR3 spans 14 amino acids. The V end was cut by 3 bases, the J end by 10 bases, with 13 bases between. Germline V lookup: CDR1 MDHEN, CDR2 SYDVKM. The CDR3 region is CASSLSRHPSPLHF. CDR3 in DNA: TGTGCCAGCAGTTTGAGCAGGCACCCCTCACCCCTCCACTTT.

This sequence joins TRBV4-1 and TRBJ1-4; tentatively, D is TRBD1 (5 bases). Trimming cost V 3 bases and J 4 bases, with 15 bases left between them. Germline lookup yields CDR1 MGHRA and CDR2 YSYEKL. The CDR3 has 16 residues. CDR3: CASSQERQQLNEKLFF. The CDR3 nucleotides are TGCGCCAGCAGCCAGGAACGACAGCAACTTAATGAAAAACTGTTTTTT.